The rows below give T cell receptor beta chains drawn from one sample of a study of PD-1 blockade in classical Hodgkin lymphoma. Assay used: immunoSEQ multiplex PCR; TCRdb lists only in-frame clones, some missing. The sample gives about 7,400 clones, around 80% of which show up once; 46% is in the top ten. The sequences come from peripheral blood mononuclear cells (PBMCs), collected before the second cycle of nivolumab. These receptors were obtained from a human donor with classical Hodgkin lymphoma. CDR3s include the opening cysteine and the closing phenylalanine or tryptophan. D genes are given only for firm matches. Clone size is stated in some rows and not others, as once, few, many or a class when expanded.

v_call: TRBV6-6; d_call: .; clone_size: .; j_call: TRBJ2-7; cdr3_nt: TGTGCCAGCAGTTACGCATCAGGTTCCGAGCAGTACTTC; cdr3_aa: CASSYASGSEQYF
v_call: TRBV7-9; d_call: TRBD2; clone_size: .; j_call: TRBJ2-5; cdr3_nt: TGTGCCAGCAGCTTAAATGGTCTAGCGGGCGTCGAGACCCAGTACTTC; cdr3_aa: CASSLNGLAGVETQYF
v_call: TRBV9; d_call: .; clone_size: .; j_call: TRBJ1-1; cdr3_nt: TGTGCCAGCAGCGTAGGGACGGAGCTGAACACTGAAGCTTTCTTT; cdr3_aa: CASSVGTELNTEAFF
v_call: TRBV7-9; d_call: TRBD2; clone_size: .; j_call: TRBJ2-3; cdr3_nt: TGTGCCAGCAGCTTACTGTGGACTAGCAGCACAGATACGCAGTATTTT; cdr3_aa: CASSLLWTSSTDTQYF
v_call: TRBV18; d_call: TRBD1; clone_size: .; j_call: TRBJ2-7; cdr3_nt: TGTGCCAGCTCACCGAGGGACAGGGCCACCTACGAGCAGTACTTC; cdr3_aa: CASSPRDRATYEQYF
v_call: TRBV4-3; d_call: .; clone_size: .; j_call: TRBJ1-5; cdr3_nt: TGCGCCAGCAGCCAGGGAGGGTGGAATCAGCCCCAGCATTTT; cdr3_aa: CASSQGGWNQPQHF
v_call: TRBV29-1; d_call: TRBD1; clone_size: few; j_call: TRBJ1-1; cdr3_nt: TGCAGCCTCCGACAGGGAGCGAACACTGAAGCTTTCTTT; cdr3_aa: CSLRQGANTEAFF
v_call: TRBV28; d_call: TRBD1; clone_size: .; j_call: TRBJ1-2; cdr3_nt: TGTGCCGGGTCGACAGGGAACTATGGCTACACCTTC; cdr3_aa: CAGSTGNYGYTF
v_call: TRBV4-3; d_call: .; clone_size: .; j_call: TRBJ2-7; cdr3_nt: TGCGCCAGCAGCCATTCACGGGGCCCAAGGCGCGAGCAGTACTTC; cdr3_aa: CASSHSRGPRREQYF
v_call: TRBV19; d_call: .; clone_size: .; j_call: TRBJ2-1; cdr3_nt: TGTGCCAGTATCTCCCGTGCTGGGCGGGAGCAGTTCTTC; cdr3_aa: CASISRAGREQFF
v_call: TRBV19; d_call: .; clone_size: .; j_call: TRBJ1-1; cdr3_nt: TGTGCCAGTAAATTTAGGAACACTGAAGCTTTCTTT; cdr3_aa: CASKFRNTEAFF
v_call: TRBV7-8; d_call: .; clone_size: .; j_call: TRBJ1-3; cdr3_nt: TGTGCCAGCAGTTTCAGCAGGAGCTCTGGAAACACCATATATTTT; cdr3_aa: CASSFSRSSGNTIYF
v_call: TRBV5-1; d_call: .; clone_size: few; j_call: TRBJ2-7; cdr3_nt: TGCGCCAGCAGCCCGACTAGTTCCCACGAGCAGTACTTC; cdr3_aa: CASSPTSSHEQYF
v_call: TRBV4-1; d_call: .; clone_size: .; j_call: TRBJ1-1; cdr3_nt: TGCGCCAGCAGCCCTCGGACGGACTCGGACACTGAAGCTTTCTTT; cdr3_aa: CASSPRTDSDTEAFF
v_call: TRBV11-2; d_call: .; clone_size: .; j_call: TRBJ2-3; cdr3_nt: TGTGCCAGCAGCTTACTCTCAGATACGCAGTATTTT; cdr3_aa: CASSLLSDTQYF
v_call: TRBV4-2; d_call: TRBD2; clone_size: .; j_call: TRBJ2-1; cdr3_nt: TGTGCCAGCAGCCAGGCTTGGGAGACTAGCGTCTTTGATGAGCAGTTCTTC; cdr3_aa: CASSQAWETSVFDEQFF
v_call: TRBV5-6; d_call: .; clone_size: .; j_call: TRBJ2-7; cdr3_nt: TGTGCCAGCAGCCAGGGGACTCTCGAGCAGTACTTC; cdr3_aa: CASSQGTLEQYF
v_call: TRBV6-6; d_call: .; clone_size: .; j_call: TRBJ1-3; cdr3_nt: TGTGCCAGCGGGGAAAGGGCAGGCGTCGGAAACACCATATATTTT; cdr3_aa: CASGERAGVGNTIYF
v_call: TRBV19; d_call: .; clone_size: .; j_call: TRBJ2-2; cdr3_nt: TGTGCCAGTAGATCAGGGGCCGCGAACACCGGGGAGCTGTTTTTT; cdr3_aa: CASRSGAANTGELFF
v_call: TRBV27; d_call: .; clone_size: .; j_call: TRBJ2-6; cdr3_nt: TGTGCCAGCAGTCGAGCACGAGTATCCGGGGCCAACGTCCTGACTTTC; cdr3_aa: CASSRARVSGANVLTF
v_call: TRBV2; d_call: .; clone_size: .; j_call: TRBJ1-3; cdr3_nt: TGTGCCAGCAGTGGAGACTCCGGACATAAATATTTT; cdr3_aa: CASSGDSGHKYF
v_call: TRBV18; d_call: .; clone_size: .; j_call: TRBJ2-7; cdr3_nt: TGTGCCAGCTCACCACCATTCGACAGTTACGAGCAGTACTTC; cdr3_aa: CASSPPFDSYEQYF
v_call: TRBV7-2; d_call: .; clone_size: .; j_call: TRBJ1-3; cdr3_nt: TGTGCCAGCAGCCGGACAGTAACCTCTGGAAACACCATATATTTT; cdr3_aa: CASSRTVTSGNTIYF
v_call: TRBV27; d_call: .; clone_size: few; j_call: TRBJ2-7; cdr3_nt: TGTGCCAGCAGTTTGTACCCCCCCCAGGGAAGCTCCTACGAGCAGTACTTC; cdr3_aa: CASSLYPPQGSSYEQYF
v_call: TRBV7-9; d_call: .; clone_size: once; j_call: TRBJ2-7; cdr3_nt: TGTGCCAGCAGCTTAGATGGGCCTTACGAGCAGTACTTC; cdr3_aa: CASSLDGPYEQYF